The 17 T cell receptor beta chains presented below share a single source sample, sequenced in a study of blood T cell repertoires in COVID-19. The protocol was immunoSEQ multiplex PCR, while the TCRdb copy is restricted to in-frame clones and leaves out a portion. Of a few hundred thousand clones detected, roughly 80% appear once; the ten largest clones hold less than 6%. Material: PBMCs or T cells enriched from blood (not recorded which). The receptors derive from a woman in her forties or fifties who had recovered from COVID-19.

The V call is TRBV3-1 (or the pseudogene TRBV3-2), the J call TRBJ2-7; D is ambiguous. CDR1 is LGHDT and CDR2 is YNNKEL in the germline V gene (reference sequence). The CDR3 length is 11 residues. V shed 6 bases and J shed 6 bases, with 9 bases lying between them. The CDR3 region is CASSSFGEQYF. The CDR3 region has the DNA TGTGCCAGCAGTAGTTTCGGCGAGCAGTACTTC.

V gene TRBV10-3 combines with J gene TRBJ1-2; maybe TRBD1 (5 bases). This CDR3 spans 13 amino acids. Germline assignment: CDR1 ENHRY and CDR2 SYGVKD. Trimming removed 5 bases from V and 4 bases from J, with 11 bases in between. The CDR3 DNA sequence: TGTGCCATCAGTCGGGACGGGGGCTATGGCTACACCTTC. Translating gives CAISRDGGYGYTF.

V usage is TRBV27 and J usage is TRBJ1-1; 8 bases agree with TRBD1. Germline assignment: CDR1 MNHEY and CDR2 SMNVEV (reference sequence). Trimming took 5 bases from V and 9 from J; bases not matched to a gene: 8. The CDR3 contains 13 residues. Here the CDR3 DNA reads TGTGCCAGCAGTCCCAGGGGGCAACATCAAGCTTTCTTT. As protein: CASSPRGQHQAFF.

The chain joins TRBV4-3 to TRBJ2-7; 7 nucleotides agree with TRBD1. V trimming: 1 base; J trimming: 0 bases; junction bases outside the gene matches: 3. The CDR3 loop spans 15 amino acids. The germline V gene has CDR1 LGHNA and CDR2 YSLEER. The CDR3 sequence: CASSQVTGVSYEQYF. In nucleotides, the CDR3 is TGCGCCAGCAGCCAAGTTACAGGGGTCTCCTACGAGCAGTACTTC.

This chain joins TRBV18 and TRBJ2-2; TRBD1 matches 7 bases. V was clipped by 3 bases and J by 4 bases; unmatched bases: 5. Germline V gene lookup returns CDR1 KGHSH and CDR2 LQKENI. CDR3 length equals 15 residues. CDR3 amino acids: CASSPTGFVTGELFF. The CDR3 nucleotides read TGTGCCAGCTCACCGACAGGGTTTGTCACCGGGGAGCTGTTTTTT.

This sequence joins TRBV13 and TRBJ1-1; D possibly corresponds to TRBD1 (5 bases). The CDR3 is 15 amino acids. Germline lookup yields CDR1 PRHDT and CDR2 FYEKMQ (reference sequence). V dropped 5 bases and J dropped 0 bases, with 13 bases sitting between them. This CDR3 reads CASSLRQRLNTEAFF. The CDR3, as DNA: TGTGCCAGCAGCCTACGACAGAGATTGAACACTGAAGCTTTCTTT.

This chain links TRBV12-5 with TRBJ1-5; D gene unclear. Germline CDR1 reads LGHNT; CDR2 reads FRNRAP. This CDR3 has 13 residues. Trimming shortened V by 3 bases and J by 4 bases, and 7 bases separated the two germline ends. Here the CDR3 DNA reads TGTGCTAGTGGTTTTAGAGAAAATCAGCCCCAGCATTTT. This sequence encodes CASGFRENQPQHF.

The chain employs TRBV29-1 and TRBJ2-7; a weak D match, TRBD2 (6 bases). CDR1 and CDR2 from the germline V gene are SQVTM and ANQGSEA. V gave up 3 bases and J gave up 4 bases, with 19 bases separating them. This CDR3 comprises 15 residues. The chain's CDR3 is CSVDVWRDSFYEQYF. As DNA, the CDR3 is TGCAGCGTTGACGTTTGGCGGGATAGCTTTTACGAGCAGTACTTC.

Only one count was recorded for this clone. The genes are TRBV6-2 or TRBV6-3 and TRBJ2-7, with TRBD1 as a possible D gene (6 bases). The V gene lost 5 bases and the J gene lost 6 bases, with 11 bases spanning the gap. The CDR3 loop spans 12 amino acids. In germline, CDR1 is MNHEY, CDR2 SVGEGT. The CDR3 protein is CASSRQGTEQYF. In DNA, the CDR3 is TGTGCCAGCAGTAGGCAGGGGACCGAGCAGTACTTC.

This clone has only one observation. The chain has TRBV15 and TRBJ1-2; 9 bases line up with TRBD1. Germline values: CDR1 LNHNV, CDR2 YYDKDF (reference sequence). The V gene end was trimmed by 6 bases and the J gene end by 7 bases; junction bases not matched to a gene: 3. The CDR3 is 12 residues long. CDR3 nucleotides: TGTGCCACCAGTGGGACAGGGACTGGCTACACCTTC. It specifies CATSGTGTGYTF.

In this sample, this clone turned up a few times. The chain carries TRBV5-1 and TRBJ2-2, with a possible D match to TRBD1 (5 bases). Per germline, CDR1 SGHRS and CDR2 YFSETQ. The V end was cut by 4 bases, the J end by 4 bases, with 14 bases between. This CDR3 has 15 residues. CDR3 in amino acids: CASSPPGSGTGELFF. CDR3 in DNA: TGCGCCAGCAGCCCGCCAGGGTCGGGCACCGGGGAGCTGTTTTTT.

This chain uses TRBV7-9 with TRBJ1-5; 7 positions agree with TRBD1. With V trimmed by 4 bases and J by 3 bases, 6 bases remained unmatched. This CDR3 has 15 amino acids. Germline assignment: CDR1 SEHNR and CDR2 FQNEAQ (reference sequence). The CDR3 region is CASSSSGGPNQPQHF. In nucleotides, the CDR3 is TGTGCCAGCAGCTCATCAGGGGGTCCCAATCAGCCCCAGCATTTT.

This clone was detected only a few times. The chain combines TRBV3-1 (or the pseudogene TRBV3-2) with TRBJ2-7, with a possible D match to TRBD1 (5 bases). Trimming pared 1 base from V and 2 bases from J, leaving 6 bases between. CDR1 and CDR2 from the germline V gene are LGHDT and YNNKEL (reference sequence). CDR3 length equals 13 residues. In DNA, the CDR3 is TGTGCCAGCAGCCAAGGGACAACCTACGAGCAGTACTTC. Its protein product is CASSQGTTYEQYF.

This chain joins TRBV7-9 and TRBJ2-1, with a possible D match to TRBD2 (5 bases). This CDR3 spans 16 amino acids. Trimming shortened V by 5 bases and J by 8 bases, and 22 bases separated the two germline ends. Germline-derived CDR1 and CDR2 are SEHNR and FQNEAQ (reference sequence). Here the CDR3 DNA reads TGTGCCAGCAGCCCATCCTGGGGAGACAAGGTACATGAGCAGTTCTTC. Translated, it gives CASSPSWGDKVHEQFF.

Remarks on this clone: A read error may account for a junction end that differs from germline. The chain links TRBV4-1 to TRBJ2-7; 8 bases map to TRBD1. The CDR3 has 15 amino acids. Looked up from germline, CDR1 is MGHRA and CDR2 is YSYEKL. CDR3 amino acids: CASSQTGTGAYGQYF. The CDR3 DNA reads as TGCGCCAGCAGCCAGACCGGGACAGGAGCCTACGGGCAGTACTTC.

This sequence joins TRBV4-2 and TRBJ2-5; 8 nucleotides line up with TRBD2. Unmatched junction bases numbered 8, after V lost 3 bases and J lost 2 bases. This CDR3 region has 16 residues. The germline CDR1 and CDR2 sequences are LGHNA and YNFKEQ. The CDR3 region is CASSHSPTSGQETQYF. The CDR3 bases are TGTGCCAGCAGCCATTCTCCTACTAGCGGACAAGAGACCCAGTACTTC.

The chain has TRBV19 and TRBJ1-4, with TRBD1 matching 7 bases. The CDR3 length is 15 residues. The germline V gene has CDR1 LNHDA and CDR2 SQIVND (reference sequence). V was pared by 3 bases and J by 3 bases, with 4 bases of the junction left unmatched. CDR3 sequence reads: CASSIGTGANEKLFF. CDR3 sequence (DNA): TGTGCCAGTAGTATCGGAACAGGGGCTAATGAAAAACTGTTTTTT.